Following are 15 T cell receptor beta chains from one sample sequenced in a study of shared clonotypes between healthy human individuals. This table comes from immunoSEQ multiplex PCR, and its TCRdb copy is limited to in-frame clones, with some not included. The sample holds around 500,000 clones, about four fifths seen once. The sample taken for sequencing was PBMCs. Receptors originate from a woman aged 40 to 50 in good health. Some clones in this sample may be carry-over from other donors' samples.

The J gene is TRBJ2-1, the V gene TRBV7-9; TRBD1 matches 7 bases. Unmatched junction bases numbered 10, after V lost 5 bases and J lost 9 bases. The CDR3 has 14 amino acids. Germline V gene data show CDR1 as SEHNR and CDR2 as FQNEAQ (reference sequence). CDR3 DNA sequence: TGTGCCAGCAGCCTCTTCGAGGGGGCGGGTGAGCAGTTCTTC. This translates into CASSLFEGAGEQFF.

The chain couples TRBV13 to TRBJ2-3; 9 bases fit TRBD1. The CDR3 has 15 amino acids. In germline, CDR1 is PRHDT, CDR2 FYEKMQ (reference sequence). Germline trimming cut 3 bases from V and 3 bases from J; bases unmatched to any gene: 4. CDR3 coding DNA: TGTGCCAGCAGCTTCGGGACAGGGCCGACAGATACGCAGTATTTT. This gives the protein CASSFGTGPTDTQYF. Looking up the rest from reference TRBV13 and TRBJ2-3 gives the full variable domain: AAGVIQSPRHLIKEKRETATLKCYPIPRHDTVYWYQQGPGQDPQFLISFYEKMQSDKGSIPDRFSAQQFSDYHSELNMSSLELGDSALYFCASSFGTGPTDTQYFGPGTRLTVL.

J is TRBJ1-2 and V is TRBV19; tentative D call: TRBD1 (6 bases). Trimming cost V 3 bases and J 8 bases, with 16 bases left between them. Germline V gene lookup returns CDR1 LNHDA and CDR2 SQIVND (reference sequence). This CDR3 is built from 14 residues. The CDR3 reads CASSIPGTRAGYTF. The DNA for the CDR3 is TGTGCCAGTAGTATCCCGGGGACACGGGCAGGCTACACCTTC.

The gene calls are TRBV7-2 and TRBJ2-1, with TRBD2 as a possible D gene (5 bases). The V end lost 2 bases, the J end lost 2 bases, and 10 bases lay between the germline ends. The CDR3 runs 15 residues. The germline V gene has CDR1 SGHTA and CDR2 FQGNSA. This CDR3 reads CASSLRSGPYNEQFF. The DNA of the CDR3 is TGTGCCAGCAGCTTAAGGAGCGGACCCTACAATGAGCAGTTCTTC.

The V and J genes are TRBV28 and TRBJ2-7; 12 nucleotides line up with TRBD2. The J segment lost 2 bases and the V segment lost 5 bases, leaving 4 bases of the junction unmatched. Germline assignment: CDR1 MDHEN and CDR2 SYDVKM. The CDR3 has 15 residues. This CDR3 reads CASSPTSGRPYEQYF. For the CDR3, the DNA is TGTGCCAGCAGTCCTACTAGCGGGAGGCCCTACGAGCAGTACTTC.

The V gene is TRBV7-2, the J gene TRBJ2-2, with no clear D. CDR1 SGHTA and CDR2 FQGNSA come from the germline V gene. The CDR3 runs 14 residues. V lost 5 bases to trimming and J lost 1 base, with 8 bases between them. CDR3 in DNA: TGTGCCAGCAGCCAGGACGGGAACACCGGGGAGCTGTTTTTT. Its translation is CASSQDGNTGELFF.

On this clone itself: A read error likely explains this, since a far larger clone differs by one base. The chain is built from TRBV28 and TRBJ2-7, with D possibly being TRBD2 (6 bases). This CDR3 contains 15 residues. CDR1 is MDHEN and CDR2 is SYDVKM in the germline V gene. The CDR3 nucleotides read TGTGCCAGCAGCCAGGGTGCTAGCGTCGTATACGGGCAGTACTTC. This codes for CASSQGASVVYGQYF.

This clone appeared a few times. V usage is TRBV7-9 and J usage is TRBJ2-5; 10 nucleotides line up with TRBD2. Germline values: CDR1 SEHNR, CDR2 FQNEAQ (reference sequence). The CDR3 totals 16 residues. V dropped 4 bases and J dropped 2; count of bases not matched to a gene: 7. CDR3: CASSSRTSGIQETQYF. The DNA for the CDR3 is TGTGCCAGCAGCTCCAGGACTAGCGGTATACAAGAGACCCAGTACTTC. Using reference TRBV7-9 and TRBJ2-5 for the parts outside the CDR3, the full variable domain is DTGVSQNPRHKITKRGQNVTFRCDPISEHNRLYWYRQTLGQGPEFLTYFQNEAQLEKSRLLSDRFSAERPKGSFSTLEIQRTEQGDSAMYLCASSSRTSGIQETQYFGPGTRLLVL.

The chain uses TRBV21-1 and TRBJ2-7; the D call in the table, TRBD1, was not verified against the DNA. TRBV21-1 corresponds to a pseudogene. The CDR3 has 15 amino acids. The CDR3 here is CASSNPKGKTYEQYF. CDR3 nucleotides: TGTGCCAGCAGCAACCCCAAGGGGAAGACCTACGAGCAGTACTTC.

This clone was counted between two and nine times. The rearrangement uses TRBV5-1 and TRBJ2-1; 7 bases match TRBD2. V lost 3 bases, J lost 3 bases, and 9 bases stayed unmatched. The CDR3 is 16 residues long. Germline lookup yields CDR1 SGHRS and CDR2 YFSETQ. CDR3 protein: CASSSAPSGNYNEQFF. In DNA form, the CDR3 reads TGCGCCAGCAGCTCCGCCCCTAGCGGCAACTACAATGAGCAGTTCTTC.

This clone was counted at least ten times. The chain links TRBV28 to TRBJ1-5, with a possible D match to TRBD1 (5 bases). The CDR3 contains 14 residues. Trimming pared 6 bases from V and 7 bases from J, leaving 16 bases between. CDR1 is MDHEN, CDR2 SYDVKM, per germline. The CDR3 DNA sequence: TGTGCCAGCAGGGCAGGGTCCTGGGCGCAGCCCCAGCATTTT. It is translated as CASRAGSWAQPQHF.

V is TRBV28 and J is TRBJ2-2; weak D call: TRBD2 (5 bases). With 3 bases removed from V and 9 bases from J, the gap between germline ends came to 11 bases. The CDR3 covers 13 residues. Looked up from germline, CDR1 is MDHEN and CDR2 is SYDVKM. The CDR3 DNA is TGTGCCAGCAGTTTTCTAGGAGGCCGGGAGCTGTTTTTT. This gives the protein CASSFLGGRELFF.

This clone was seen more than once but under ten times. The rearrangement joins TRBV4-2 to TRBJ2-5, with D perhaps TRBD1 (5 bases). Trimming stripped 0 bases from V and 4 bases from J, with 9 bases between. Per the germline V gene, CDR1 is LGHNA and CDR2 is YNFKEQ. The CDR3 consists of 14 residues. The CDR3 DNA reads as TGTGCCAGCAGCCAAGAATGGCAGGGAGAGACCCAGTACTTC. Protein product: CASSQEWQGETQYF.

The chain has TRBV9 and TRBJ2-1; 9 nucleotides agree with TRBD2. CDR1 and CDR2 from the germline V gene are SGDLS and YYNGEE. Germline trimming cut 4 bases from V and 5 bases from J; bases unmatched to any gene: 7. CDR3 length equals 15 residues. CDR3 amino acids: CASSIRTSVNNEQFF. The DNA of the CDR3 is TGTGCCAGCAGCATTAGGACTAGCGTTAACAATGAGCAGTTCTTC.

This clone was found a few times. The gene calls are TRBV5-6 and TRBJ2-5, with D hard to call. CDR1 and CDR2 from the germline V gene are SGHDT and YYEEEE. The CDR3 contains 18 residues. The V gene lost 0 bases and the J gene lost 5 bases, with 23 bases spanning the gap. The CDR3 DNA follows: TGTGCCAGCAGCTTGGGTCCCCCTTCCCAGGTGGCGACGGAGACCCAGTACTTC. Translation gives CASSLGPPSQVATETQYF.